The 21 T cell receptor beta chains in this list originate from one sample, sequenced in a study of long-term antiretroviral therapy in people with HIV. This was the immunoSEQ v3.0 assay at survey level. The method was immunoSEQ multiplex PCR; TCRdb's version includes in-frame clones alone and lacks a portion of them. The sample includes 30,000 to 40,000 clones, roughly 79% of them seen just once. Sequencing was performed on unsorted PBMCs, taken 3 years after starting antiretroviral therapy. The receptors were gathered from a man aged 45-65 years with HIV.

The chain links TRBV4-1 to TRBJ1-1; D gene ambiguous. The V end was cut by 0 bases, the J end by 7 bases, with 18 bases between. Per the germline V gene, CDR1 is MGHRA and CDR2 is YSYEKL. The CDR3 runs to 16 residues. The DNA of the CDR3 is TGCGCCAGCAGCCAAGATCGGGATAGTCGGGCGAATGAAGCTTTCTTT. Translated, it gives CASSQDRDSRANEAFF.

The chain combines TRBV27 with TRBJ2-2; 7 bases agree with TRBD1. The CDR3 covers 15 residues. J gave up 4 bases and V 6 bases, and 8 bases lay outside the gene matches. Germline V gene lookup returns CDR1 MNHEY and CDR2 SMNVEV (reference sequence). The CDR3 DNA sequence: TGTGCCAGCAGGACCCACAGGGGTGGCACCGGGGAGCTGTTTTTT. It specifies CASRTHRGGTGELFF.

The J gene is TRBJ1-2, the V gene TRBV7-9; D not certain. Germline assignment: CDR1 SEHNR and CDR2 FQNEAQ (reference sequence). Trimming removed 5 bases at V and 2 bases at J, with 15 bases between. This CDR3 contains 15 residues. The CDR3 reads CASSPPAPTNYGYTF. In nucleotides, the CDR3 is TGTGCCAGCAGCCCCCCGGCCCCGACGAACTATGGCTACACCTTC.

V and J are TRBV9 and TRBJ1-4; tentative D call: TRBD1 (6 bases). The germline CDR1 and CDR2 sequences are SGDLS and YYNGEE. The CDR3 loop spans 17 amino acids. V shed 4 bases and J shed 8 bases, with 24 bases lying between them. The CDR3 sequence is CASSPDLGAPGGEKLFF. In nucleotides, the CDR3 is TGTGCCAGCAGCCCTGACCTGGGGGCTCCCGGGGGGGAAAAACTGTTTTTT.

This clone was seen a handful of times. At one end the junction does not follow the germline gene, possibly because of a read error. V usage is TRBV7-7 and J usage is TRBJ2-7, with 9 bases that match TRBD2. This CDR3 is built from 14 residues. CDR1 SSHAT and CDR2 FNYEAQ come from the germline V gene (reference sequence). The CDR3 is CASSPRAGGHEQYF. The DNA of the CDR3 is TGTGCTAGCAGCCCTCGAGCGGGGGGCCACGAGCAGTACTTC.

This chain joins TRBV5-6 and TRBJ2-2; TRBD1 agrees at 7 bases. Germline V gene sequence: CDR1 SGHDT, CDR2 YYEEEE. The CDR3 has 16 amino acids. V was clipped by 0 bases and J by 2 bases; unmatched bases: 4. CDR3 sequence reads: CASSLGAGGNTGELFF. The CDR3 DNA follows: TGTGCCAGCAGCTTGGGGGCAGGGGGAAACACCGGGGAGCTGTTTTTT.

This clone was detected once. The genes are TRBV6-6 and TRBJ2-2; weak D call: TRBD1 (5 bases). V was shortened by 4 bases and J by 1 base, with 7 bases between the two germline ends. The CDR3 has 14 residues. From germline, CDR1 is MNHNY and CDR2 SVGAGI (reference sequence). CDR3: CASSSGMNTGELFF. The CDR3 coding sequence is TGTGCCAGCAGTTCAGGGATGAACACCGGGGAGCTGTTTTTT.

V and J are TRBV19 and TRBJ1-1; TRBD1 agrees at 7 bases. The CDR3 is made up of 15 amino acids. Germline lookup yields CDR1 LNHDA and CDR2 SQIVND (reference sequence). The V gene end was trimmed by 6 bases and the J gene end by 1 base; junction bases not matched to a gene: 8. CDR3 in amino acids: CASRPRGGENTEAFF. The DNA of the CDR3 is TGTGCCAGTAGACCCCGAGGGGGCGAGAACACTGAAGCTTTCTTT. Combining the CDR3 with reference TRBV19 and TRBJ1-1 gives the whole variable domain DGGITQSPKYLFRKEGQNVTLSCEQNLNHDAMYWYRQDPGQGLRLIYYSQIVNDFQKGDIAEGYSVSREKKESFPLTVTSAQKNPTAFYLCASRPRGGENTEAFFGQGTRLTVV.

This clone has just a few counts. The chain carries TRBV6-1 and TRBJ1-2; TRBD1 is a possible D gene (5 bases). V was pared by 7 bases and J by 1 base, with 10 bases between. This CDR3 contains 13 residues. Germline V gene lookup returns CDR1 MNHNS and CDR2 SASEGT. As DNA, the CDR3 is TGTGCCAGCATGAGGGGTGGTAACTATGGCTACACCTTC. Translating it yields CASMRGGNYGYTF.

V gene TRBV28 combines with J gene TRBJ1-5; 9 bases agree with TRBD1. Trimming took 6 bases from V and 4 from J; bases not matched to a gene: 4. Germline assignment: CDR1 MDHEN and CDR2 SYDVKM. This CDR3 comprises 14 residues. The CDR3 DNA is TGTGCCAGCAGCCTGGGACAGGGAAATCAGCCCCAGCATTTT. Translation: CASSLGQGNQPQHF.

This chain uses TRBV7-9 with TRBJ1-3; no reliable D call. CDR1 is SEHNR and CDR2 is FQNEAQ in the germline V gene (reference sequence). Trimming removed 1 base from V and 3 bases from J, with 13 bases in between. The CDR3 has 16 residues. The CDR3 bases are TGTGCCAGCAGCTTAGGGCGCTCGAGGCTTGGAAACACCATATATTTT. This sequence encodes CASSLGRSRLGNTIYF.

The chain employs TRBV7-2 and TRBJ2-2, with D perhaps TRBD1 (6 bases). There are 15 residues in the CDR3. Germline V gene sequence: CDR1 SGHTA, CDR2 FQGNSA. V shed 1 base and J shed 9 bases, with 15 bases lying between them. CDR3: CASSLGGTSHRELFF. The CDR3 DNA follows: TGTGCCAGCAGCTTAGGTGGGACATCTCACCGGGAGCTGTTTTTT.

This clone has more than one count but fewer than ten. The V and J genes are TRBV5-4 and TRBJ1-2; D is undetermined. The CDR3 is 16 residues long. Deletions cut 0 bases from V and 1 base from J, with 13 bases between. Germline V gene data show CDR1 as SGHNT and CDR2 as YYREEE (reference sequence). CDR3 residues: CASSLDSIRINYGYTF. The CDR3 DNA is TGTGCCAGCAGCTTGGATAGTATAAGGATTAACTATGGCTACACCTTC.

This clone was detected only a few times. The gene calls are TRBV2 and TRBJ2-7; a possible D gene is TRBD1 (5 bases). Germline V lookup: CDR1 SNHLY, CDR2 FYNNEI. The CDR3 contains 12 residues. Trimming stripped 7 bases from V and 5 bases from J, with 12 bases between. The CDR3 bases are TGTGCCAGCAAGGGGCAGGGCCACGAGCAGTACTTC. Encoded protein: CASKGQGHEQYF.

The V gene is TRBV7-9, the J gene TRBJ2-2; 9 bases match TRBD2. This CDR3 region has 16 residues. Trimming removed 5 bases from V and 0 bases from J; junction bases left unmatched: 4. Germline CDR1 reads SEHNR; CDR2 reads FQNEAQ (reference sequence). The CDR3 DNA is TGTGCCAGCAGCGTAACTAGCGGGCCGAACACCGGGGAGCTGTTTTTT. This sequence encodes CASSVTSGPNTGELFF. The full variable domain, its missing parts supplied by reference TRBV7-9 and TRBJ2-2, is DTGVSQNPRHKITKRGQNVTFRCDPISEHNRLYWYRQTLGQGPEFLTYFQNEAQLEKSRLLSDRFSAERPKGSFSTLEIQRTEQGDSAMYLCASSVTSGPNTGELFFGEGSRLTVL.

The chain links TRBV28 to TRBJ2-3; D assignment may be TRBD1 or TRBD2 (5 bases each). The V end was cut by 3 bases, the J end by 0 bases, with 10 bases between. This CDR3 has 15 amino acids. Germline CDR1 MDHEN, CDR2 SYDVKM. CDR3 residues: CASSFPGASTDTQYF. The DNA of the CDR3 is TGTGCCAGCAGTTTTCCCGGGGCTAGCACAGATACGCAGTATTTT.

V gene TRBV4-3 combines with J gene TRBJ2-6; D is undetermined. The CDR3 covers 18 residues. CDR1 and CDR2 (germline): LGHNA, YSLEER. V was shortened by 0 bases and J by 0 bases, with 12 bases between the two germline ends. The CDR3 DNA reads as TGCGCCAGCAGCCAAGAGAAGGTCTTACACTCTGGGGCCAACGTCCTGACTTTC. It specifies CASSQEKVLHSGANVLTF.

The chain recombines TRBV9 with TRBJ2-5; 8 nucleotides line up with TRBD1. Germline V gene sequence: CDR1 SGDLS, CDR2 YYNGEE. The CDR3 totals 15 residues. Trimming cost V 2 bases and J 4 bases; bases outside gene matches: 7. The CDR3 coding sequence is TGTGCCAGCAGCGTGACAGGGGACGGTAGAGAGACCCAGTACTTC. It codes for CASSVTGDGRETQYF.

V is TRBV2 and J is TRBJ2-5; D is ambiguous. This CDR3 contains 13 residues. V lost 3 bases, J lost 2 bases, and 7 bases lay in between. CDR1 is SNHLY, CDR2 FYNNEI, per germline. The DNA for the CDR3 is TGTGCCAGCAGTGACGGCAATCAAGAGACCCAGTACTTC. Protein product: CASSDGNQETQYF.

CDR3 loop: CASSPVLGNEKLFF. CDR3 coding DNA: TGCGCCAGCAGCCCCGTCCTGGGGAATGAAAAACTGTTTTTT. The chain uses TRBV5-1 and TRBJ1-4; no definite D call. V was shortened by 4 bases and J by 5 bases, with 12 bases between the two germline ends. In germline, CDR1 is SGHRS, CDR2 YFSETQ. The CDR3 contains 14 residues. Together with reference TRBV5-1 and TRBJ1-4, the CDR3 gives the full variable domain: KAGVTQTPRYLIKTRGQQVTLSCSPISGHRSVSWYQQTPGQGLQFLFEYFSETQRNKGNFPGRFSGRQFSNSRSEMNVSTLELGDSALYLCASSPVLGNEKLFFGSGTQLSVL.

The gene calls are TRBV10-2 and TRBJ1-1, with D uncertain. Between the trimmed V and J ends, which lost 2 bases and 4 bases, there was a span of 8 bases. Germline CDR1 reads WSHSY; CDR2 reads SAAADI. There are 13 residues in the CDR3. The DNA of the CDR3 is TGCGCCAGCAGTGAGGCGGTGAGCACTGAAGCTTTCTTT. It codes for CASSEAVSTEAFF.